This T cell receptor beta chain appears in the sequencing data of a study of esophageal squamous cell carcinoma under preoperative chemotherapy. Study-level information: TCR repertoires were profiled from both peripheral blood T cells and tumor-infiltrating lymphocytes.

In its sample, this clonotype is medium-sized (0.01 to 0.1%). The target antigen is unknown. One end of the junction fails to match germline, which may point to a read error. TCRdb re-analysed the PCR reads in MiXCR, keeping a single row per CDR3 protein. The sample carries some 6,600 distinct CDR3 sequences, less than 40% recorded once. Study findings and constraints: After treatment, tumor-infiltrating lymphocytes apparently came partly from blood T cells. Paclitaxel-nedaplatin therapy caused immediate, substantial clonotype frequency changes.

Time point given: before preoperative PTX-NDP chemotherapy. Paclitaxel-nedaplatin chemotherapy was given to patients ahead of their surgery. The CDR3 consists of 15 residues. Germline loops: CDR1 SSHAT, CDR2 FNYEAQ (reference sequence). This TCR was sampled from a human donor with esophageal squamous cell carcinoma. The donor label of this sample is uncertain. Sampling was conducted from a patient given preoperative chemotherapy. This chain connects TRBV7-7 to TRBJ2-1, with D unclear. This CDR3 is CASSLGLESYNEQFF. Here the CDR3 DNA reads TGTGCTAGCAGCTTGGGTCTAGAATCCTACAATGAGCAGTTCTTC.